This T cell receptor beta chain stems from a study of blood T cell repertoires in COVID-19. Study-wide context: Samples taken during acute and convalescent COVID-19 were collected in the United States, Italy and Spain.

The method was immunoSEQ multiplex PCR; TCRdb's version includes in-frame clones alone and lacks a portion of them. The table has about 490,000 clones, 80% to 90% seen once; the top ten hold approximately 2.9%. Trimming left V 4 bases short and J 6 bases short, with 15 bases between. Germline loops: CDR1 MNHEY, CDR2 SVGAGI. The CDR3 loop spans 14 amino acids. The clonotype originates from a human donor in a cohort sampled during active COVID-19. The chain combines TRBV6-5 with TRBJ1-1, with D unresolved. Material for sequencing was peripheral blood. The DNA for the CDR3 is TGTGCCAGCAGTTTGCGGGGAGATCATCCTGAAGCTTTCTTT. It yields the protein CASSLRGDHPEAFF.